This TCR beta chain was recovered during a study of a mutant IDH1 vaccine in newly diagnosed glioma. Overall study: Sex distribution of treated patients was about 62% male and about 38% female; mean age was around 40 years.

Some clones are missing from TCRdb's copy, which holds only in-frame ones; the method was immunoSEQ multiplex PCR. Of around 52,000 clones detected, around 78% appear once; the ten largest clones hold roughly an eighth. Of note for this clone: Its antigen is still unknown.

As for time point: week 35, safety follow-up. Vaccination used 300 ug of mutant IDH1 20-mer peptide per dose, with topical imiquimod. Patients had eight vaccinations, in weeks 1, 3, 5, 7, 11, 15, 19 and 23. Per germline, CDR1 SGHTA and CDR2 FQGNSA. CDR3 length: 13 amino acids. The V end was cut by 2 bases, the J end by 3 bases, with 7 bases between. J is TRBJ2-5 and V is TRBV7-2; D is undetermined. Sequencing was performed on PBMCs, taken from a glioma patient whose treatment included an IDH1 peptide vaccine. The origin of this receptor is a man aged 40-49 years with glioma. CDR3 protein: CASSLSLKETQYF. As DNA, the CDR3 is TGTGCCAGCAGCTTAAGCCTTAAAGAGACCCAGTACTTC.